This passage covers 27 T cell receptor beta chains from one sample sequenced in a study of blood T cell repertoires in COVID-19. Produced via immunoSEQ multiplex PCR; TCRdb's table is partial and in-frame only. The sample yields fewer than 65,000 clones, less than 90% seen once. Source material: peripheral blood. These TCRs come from a man in his sixties with acute or convalescent COVID-19.

CDR3 sequence reads: CASSPFRDRAGSGSYEQYF. DNA for the CDR3: TGTGCCAGCAGCCCATTCCGGGACAGGGCCGGGTCTGGTAGTTACGAGCAGTACTTC. This chain connects TRBV3-1 (or the pseudogene TRBV3-2) to TRBJ2-7, with 9 bases aligning to TRBD1. The germline CDR1 and CDR2 sequences are LGHDT and YNNKEL (reference sequence). V trimming: 4 bases; J trimming: 4 bases; junction bases outside the gene matches: 20. This CDR3 contains 19 residues.

The chain joins TRBV7-6 to TRBJ2-7; TRBD2 matches 10 bases. Trimming took 5 bases from V and 3 from J; bases not matched to a gene: 4. This CDR3 comprises 14 residues. Germline values: CDR1 SGHVS, CDR2 FNYEAQ. CDR3 amino acids: CASSPSGSGYEQYF. The CDR3 nucleotides are TGTGCCAGCAGCCCTAGCGGGAGTGGCTACGAGCAGTACTTC.

This chain links TRBV7-6 with TRBJ2-1; 11 nucleotides agree with TRBD2. Germline-derived CDR1 and CDR2 are SGHVS and FNYEAQ. The CDR3 has 15 amino acids. After removal of 2 bases from V and 7 bases from J, the junction contained 4 bases not matched to a gene. DNA of the CDR3: TGTGCCAGCAGCTTAACTAGCGGGAGCTCGAATGAGCAGTTCTTC. It specifies CASSLTSGSSNEQFF.

The chain is built from TRBV9 and TRBJ1-1; D gene uncertain. Germline values: CDR1 SGDLS, CDR2 YYNGEE. Trimming removed 3 bases at V and 6 bases at J, with 12 bases between. The CDR3 is 13 amino acids. The CDR3: CASSAIRSSEAFF. Here the CDR3 DNA reads TGTGCCAGCAGCGCAATCAGATCTTCTGAAGCTTTCTTT.

The rearrangement uses TRBV28 and TRBJ2-5; unclear D gene. The CDR3 has 11 residues. Germline lookup yields CDR1 MDHEN and CDR2 SYDVKM. Trimming shortened V by 6 bases and J by 2 bases, and 4 bases separated the two germline ends. CDR3 nucleotides: TGTGCCAGCAGAGAGCAAGAGACCCAGTACTTC. The encoded protein is CASREQETQYF.

This clone was found a few times. The J gene is TRBJ1-1, the V gene TRBV6-5; 7 bases align to TRBD1. Germline V gene lookup returns CDR1 MNHEY and CDR2 SVGAGI. J lost 1 base, V lost 5 bases, and 4 bases had no gene match. This CDR3 comprises 14 residues. The DNA of the CDR3 is TGTGCCAGCAGTAGGACAGGCGGGAACACTGAAGCTTTCTTT. Amino acid sequence: CASSRTGGNTEAFF.

The J gene is TRBJ2-3, the V gene TRBV29-1; 9 bases agree with TRBD2. Trimming at V came to 6 bases and at J to 6 bases, leaving 13 bases not matched to a gene. Germline V CDR1 and CDR2: SQVTM, ANQGSEA. The CDR3 is 15 amino acids. The CDR3 sequence is CSVLPSGVNSDTQYF. The DNA of the CDR3 is TGCAGCGTCCTACCTAGCGGGGTAAATAGTGATACGCAGTATTTT.

The chain links TRBV5-1 to TRBJ1-2; tentatively, D is TRBD1 (6 bases). The germline gives CDR1 SGHRS, CDR2 YFSETQ. Trimming removed 0 bases at V and 8 bases at J, with 11 bases between. The CDR3 has 13 amino acids. In DNA form, the CDR3 reads TGCGCCAGCAGCTTGGTACAGGGTGGAGGCTACACCTTC. The encoded protein is CASSLVQGGGYTF.

This chain connects TRBV11-2 to TRBJ2-7, with D perhaps TRBD1 (6 bases). V gave up 0 bases and J gave up 3 bases, with 12 bases separating them. This CDR3 has 15 residues. CDR1 and CDR2 from the germline V gene are SGHAT and FQNNGV. In DNA, the CDR3 is TGTGCCAGCAGCTTAGAGTGGGGGCAGTACTACGAGCAGTACTTC. It encodes CASSLEWGQYYEQYF.

The V gene is TRBV5-1, the J gene TRBJ2-2; D possibly corresponds to TRBD1 (6 bases). The V end was cut by 1 base, the J end by 1 base, with 17 bases between. This CDR3 comprises 18 residues. Per the germline V gene, CDR1 is SGHRS and CDR2 is YFSETQ. The CDR3 DNA sequence: TGCGCCAGCAGCTTGAGCTTGTACAAAGGGGGGAACACCGGGGAGCTGTTTTTT. Translated: CASSLSLYKGGNTGELFF.

This clone was counted only a few times. The chain joins TRBV4-3 to TRBJ1-2, with unresolved D. Trimming left V 0 bases short and J 9 bases short, with 14 bases between. The germline gives CDR1 LGHNA, CDR2 YSLEER. This CDR3 is 14 amino acids long. The CDR3 is CASSQDRRQSSYTF. In nucleotides, the CDR3 is TGCGCCAGCAGCCAAGATCGACGACAATCGAGCTACACCTTC.

J is TRBJ2-7 and V is TRBV4-1; D gene unclear. The V end was cut by 1 base, the J end by 3 bases, with 7 bases between. The CDR3 totals 13 residues. CDR1 and CDR2 (germline): MGHRA, YSYEKL. DNA of the CDR3: TGCGCCAGCAGCCAAGGGCAGATCTACGAGCAGTACTTC. Its translation is CASSQGQIYEQYF.

The rearrangement joins TRBV5-1 to TRBJ1-2; D uncertain. Trimming left V 0 bases short and J 2 bases short, with 11 bases between. From germline, CDR1 is SGHRS and CDR2 YFSETQ. This CDR3 has 15 residues. The CDR3: CASSLVPGENYGYTF. The CDR3 region has the DNA TGCGCCAGCAGCTTGGTTCCGGGAGAAAACTATGGCTACACCTTC.

The chain employs TRBV13 and TRBJ2-2; D might be TRBD2 (6 bases). The germline V and J ends were trimmed by 5 bases and 3 bases, with 16 bases remaining between them. Per germline, CDR1 PRHDT and CDR2 FYEKMQ (reference sequence). The CDR3 consists of 16 residues. The CDR3 DNA reads TGTGCCAGCAGCGCCGGGACTTGGCGCGACACCGGGGAGCTGTTTTTT. Protein: CASSAGTWRDTGELFF.

The chain employs TRBV7-2 and TRBJ1-2; TRBD1 agrees at 10 bases. The ends lost 2 bases at V and 5 bases at J; junction bases unmatched: 5. This CDR3 spans 15 amino acids. Germline CDR1 SGHTA, CDR2 FQGNSA. The CDR3, as DNA: TGTGCCAGCAGCTTATCGACAGGGGGCCCTTATGGCTACACCTTC. Protein product: CASSLSTGGPYGYTF.

V is TRBV28 and J is TRBJ1-4, with 8 positions matching TRBD1. This CDR3 is 14 amino acids long. Trimming took 5 bases from V and 8 from J; bases not matched to a gene: 7. The germline V gene has CDR1 MDHEN and CDR2 SYDVKM. For the CDR3, the DNA is TGTGCCAGCAGTACATGGACAGGGTGGGAAAAACTGTTTTTT. Its protein is CASSTWTGWEKLFF.

The chain carries TRBV11-3 and TRBJ2-7; 11 bases are shared with TRBD1. The CDR3 totals 14 residues. Unmatched junction bases numbered 6, after V lost 8 bases and J lost 3 bases. Germline assignment: CDR1 SGHNT and CDR2 YENEEA. The CDR3 region has the DNA TGTGCCAGCGAGGGACAGGGGGAGTACTACGAGCAGTACTTC. It yields the protein CASEGQGEYYEQYF.

The chain combines TRBV11-2 with TRBJ1-1, with D maybe TRBD1 (5 bases). The CDR3 runs to 16 residues. V dropped 5 bases and J dropped 1 base, with 17 bases sitting between them. Per germline, CDR1 SGHAT and CDR2 FQNNGV. Written as DNA, the CDR3 is TGTGCCAGCAGCCTAACGGGGGGGTTTCGGAACACTGAAGCTTTCTTT. Its translation is CASSLTGGFRNTEAFF.

The chain is built from TRBV14 and TRBJ2-7, with 16 positions matching TRBD2. V lost 4 bases, J lost 7 bases, and 10 bases stayed unmatched. This CDR3 has 17 residues. Germline CDR1 and CDR2: SGHDN and FVKESK. As DNA, the CDR3 is TGTGCCAGCAGCCCATACACTGGGACTAGCGGGAGGGGGGAGCAGTACTTC. This sequence encodes CASSPYTGTSGRGEQYF.

The chain carries TRBV5-6 and TRBJ2-7; a possible D gene is TRBD1 (5 bases). Trimming left V 4 bases short and J 3 bases short, with 11 bases between. Germline CDR1 is SGHDT and CDR2 is YYEEEE. The CDR3 has 13 amino acids. The CDR3 protein is CASSPDKSYEQYF. CDR3 coding DNA: TGTGCCAGCAGCCCGGACAAGAGCTACGAGCAGTACTTC.

V usage is TRBV7-9 and J usage is TRBJ2-7; 7 nucleotides match TRBD2. V was pared by 3 bases and J by 4 bases, with 6 bases of the junction left unmatched. The CDR3 runs 14 residues. The germline gives CDR1 SEHNR, CDR2 FQNEAQ (reference sequence). The CDR3 spells CASSFGASGYEQYF. CDR3 in DNA: TGTGCCAGCAGCTTCGGGGCTAGCGGTTACGAGCAGTACTTC.

This clone was observed a few times. This sequence joins TRBV5-1 and TRBJ1-1; D is perhaps TRBD1 (5 bases). The V and J ends lost 5 bases and 3 bases respectively, with 14 bases between them. The germline gives CDR1 SGHRS, CDR2 YFSETQ. This CDR3 contains 14 residues. The CDR3 coding sequence is TGCGCCAGCAGTGGGCAGGGATGGGACACTGAAGCTTTCTTT. Translating it yields CASSGQGWDTEAFF.

The rearrangement joins TRBV6-2 or TRBV6-3 to TRBJ1-1; TRBD1 aligns across 8 bases. This CDR3 is built from 15 residues. V trimming: 4 bases; J trimming: 5 bases; junction bases outside the gene matches: 9. Germline loops: CDR1 MNHEY, CDR2 SVGEGT. This CDR3 reads CASSSHRGSSTEAFF. The CDR3 nucleotides are TGTGCCAGCAGTTCCCACAGGGGGTCGTCGACTGAAGCTTTCTTT.

The J gene is TRBJ2-3, the V gene TRBV10-3, with TRBD2 matching over 7 bases. Germline V gene data show CDR1 as ENHRY and CDR2 as SYGVKD. V lost 3 bases, J lost 1 base, and 1 base stayed unmatched. CDR3 length: 14 residues. The CDR3 nucleotides are TGTGCCATCAGTGAAACTAGCGGCACAGATACGCAGTATTTT. Its protein is CAISETSGTDTQYF.

The chain joins TRBV7-9 to TRBJ2-7; D gene unclear. The CDR3 contains 13 residues. Germline V gives CDR1 SEHNR, CDR2 FQNEAQ (reference sequence). V was trimmed by 0 bases and J by 2 bases, leaving 5 bases between them. The CDR3 DNA is TGTGCCAGCAGCTTAGCCCCTCCCTACGAGCAGTACTTC. Its protein is CASSLAPPYEQYF.

This chain uses TRBV29-1 with TRBJ2-1; TRBD2 matches at 10 bases. Germline V gene lookup returns CDR1 SQVTM and CDR2 ANQGSEA. The CDR3 loop spans 13 amino acids. Unmatched junction bases numbered 3, after V lost 5 bases and J lost 5 bases. CDR3 residues: CSVKRGGNNEQFF. CDR3 in DNA: TGCAGCGTTAAGCGGGGGGGCAACAATGAGCAGTTCTTC.

The chain links TRBV4-1 to TRBJ2-3; 7 bases are a match to TRBD2. The CDR3 runs 16 residues. Germline trimming cut 4 bases from V and 0 bases from J; bases unmatched to any gene: 7. Germline lookup yields CDR1 MGHRA and CDR2 YSYEKL. The CDR3 DNA reads TGCGCCAGCAGCCCAGCGGGGTTCCCTAGCACAGATACGCAGTATTTT. Its protein is CASSPAGFPSTDTQYF.